These 20 T cell receptor beta chains came from one sample sequenced in a study of T-cell reconstitution after alpha-beta-depleted transplantation in children. This sample's TCRbeta library carried unique molecular identifier barcodes. TCRdb reprocessed the PCR reads with MiXCR, giving one entry per CDR3 protein. In the table there are around 600,000 distinct CDR3 sequences, 20% to 25% of which are singletons. Sequenced here: PBMCs, mostly from graft donor cells, sampled 360 days after TCRalphabeta/CD19-depleted stem cell transplant. The receptors come from a boy less than two years old who had a stem cell transplant for acute myeloid leukemia, so the T cells may come from the graft donor.

V gene TRBV11-2 combines with J gene TRBJ1-1, with D possibly being TRBD1 (6 bases). Per the germline V gene, CDR1 is SGHAT and CDR2 is FQNNGV. The CDR3 covers 14 residues. Trimming removed 3 bases from V and 0 bases from J, with 8 bases in between. The CDR3 DNA is TGTGCCAGCAGCTTGAGGGACATGAACACTGAAGCTTTCTTT. It codes for CASSLRDMNTEAFF. Full variable domain (remainder filled in from reference TRBV11-2 and TRBJ1-1): EAGVAQSPRYKIIEKRQSVAFWCNPISGHATLYWYQQILGQGPKLLIQFQNNGVVDDSQLPKDRFSAERLKGVDSTLKIQPAKLEDSAVYLCASSLRDMNTEAFFGQGTRLTVV.

CDR3 bases: TGCAGTGCTAGTCGGCAGGGCAATCAGCCCCAGCATTTT. It yields the protein CSASRQGNQPQHF. The V call is TRBV20-1, the J call TRBJ1-5, with D unclear. Germline V gene lookup returns CDR1 DFQATT and CDR2 SNEGSKA (reference sequence). Trimming removed 3 bases from V and 2 bases from J, with 8 bases in between. The length of the CDR3 is 13 residues.

This clonotype was seen at least ten times. The genes are TRBV29-1 and TRBJ1-1, with 7 bases that match TRBD1. The CDR3 is 12 amino acids. Germline trimming cut 6 bases from V and 7 bases from J; bases unmatched to any gene: 8. The V gene's germline CDR1 is SQVTM and CDR2 ANQGSEA. This chain's CDR3 is CSVLRDSFEAFF. In nucleotides, the CDR3 is TGCAGCGTGCTCCGGGACAGCTTTGAAGCTTTCTTT.

The CDR3 sequence is CSVFGPPAGNTIYF. Written as DNA, the CDR3 is TGCAGCGTTTTCGGACCACCAGCTGGAAACACCATATATTTT. The chain has TRBV29-1 and TRBJ1-3, with D unclear. This CDR3 has 14 amino acids. Trimming cost V 5 bases and J 2 bases, with 13 bases left between them. The germline V gene encodes CDR1 SQVTM and CDR2 ANQGSEA. Based on the CDR3 plus reference TRBV29-1 and TRBJ1-3, the full variable domain is SAVISQKPSRDICQRGTSLTIQCQVDSQVTMMFWYRQQPGQSLTLIATANQGSEATYESGFVIDKFPISRPNLTFSTLTVSNMSPEDSSIYLCSVFGPPAGNTIYFGEGSWLTVV.

V gene TRBV12-3 or TRBV12-4 combines with J gene TRBJ2-5; 8 bases agree with TRBD1. CDR3 length: 16 amino acids. The ends lost 3 bases at V and 7 bases at J; junction bases unmatched: 13. The CDR3: CASSLLGDRPSVTQYF. For the CDR3, the DNA is TGTGCCAGCAGTTTGCTTGGGGACAGGCCGTCGGTGACCCAGTACTTC.

This clonotype was observed many times. The CDR3 DNA is TGCAGTGCTTTGGACAAGCTAAACATTCAGTACTTC. Its translation is CSALDKLNIQYF. This rearrangement joins TRBV20-1 to TRBJ2-4; D perhaps matches TRBD1 (5 bases). In germline, CDR1 is DFQATT, CDR2 SNEGSKA (reference sequence). Trimming stripped 5 bases from V and 6 bases from J, with 11 bases between. The CDR3 sequence is 12 residues long.

CDR3: CASSPAGQGASYEQYV. CDR3 sequence (DNA): TGTGCCAGCAGTCCTGCCGGACAGGGGGCTTCCTACGAGCAGTACGTC. The chain links TRBV6-1 to TRBJ2-7; TRBD1 matches 11 bases. This CDR3 contains 16 residues. Germline-derived CDR1 and CDR2 are MNHNS and SASEGT. J gave up 1 base and V 5 bases, and 7 bases lay outside the gene matches.

The genes are TRBV5-1 and TRBJ2-3, with D perhaps given as TRBD1 or TRBD2 (5 bases each). CDR1 and CDR2 from the germline V gene are SGHRS and YFSETQ. Deletions cut 0 bases from V and 6 bases from J, with 14 bases between. The CDR3 is made up of 15 amino acids. CDR3 in amino acids: CASSLGLAGMDTQYF. CDR3 nucleotides: TGCGCCAGCAGCTTGGGGCTAGCAGGGATGGATACGCAGTATTTT.

This clonotype came up many times. This chain links TRBV20-1 with TRBJ2-7, with 7 nucleotides matching TRBD1. Losses at the gene ends were 3 bases for V and 2 bases for J; bases not matched to a gene: 4. Germline CDR1 DFQATT, CDR2 SNEGSKA (reference sequence). The CDR3 contains 13 residues. CDR3 DNA: TGCAGTGCTAGTAGAGGGGGCACCTACGAGCAGTACGTC. Translated: CSASRGGTYEQYV.

This clonotype was counted between two and nine times. The chain carries TRBV10-3 and TRBJ1-2; possible D gene TRBD1, 5 bases. V was cut by 3 bases and J by 8 bases, with 22 bases left in between. CDR1 ENHRY and CDR2 SYGVKD come from the germline V gene. CDR3 length equals 16 residues. Here the CDR3 reads CAISDGARTDEEGYTF. The CDR3 DNA sequence: TGTGCCATCAGTGATGGGGCCCGGACGGACGAGGAGGGCTACACCTTC.

This clonotype has a count of ten or more. The V and J genes are TRBV6-5 and TRBJ2-4; no definite D call. The CDR3 has 16 amino acids. From germline, CDR1 is MNHEY and CDR2 SVGAGI. Trimming cost V 5 bases and J 1 base, with 15 bases left between them. The CDR3 reads CASSTRLLGAKNIQYF. The DNA for the CDR3 is TGTGCCAGCAGTACGAGGTTATTAGGCGCCAAAAACATTCAGTACTTC.

This clonotype was seen a handful of times. The genes are TRBV2 and TRBJ2-7, with 8 bases fitting TRBD2. Germline trimming cut 6 bases from V and 3 bases from J; bases unmatched to any gene: 7. The CDR3 spans 14 residues. Germline V lookup: CDR1 SNHLY, CDR2 FYNNEI. The CDR3 coding sequence is TGTGCCAGCAGCCGGGAGGGTCGTAACTACGAGCAGTACTTC. Translated: CASSREGRNYEQYF. Complete variable domain (other parts from reference TRBV2 and TRBJ2-7): EPEVTQTPSHQVTQMGQEVILRCVPISNHLYFYWYRQILGQKVEFLVSFYNNEISEKSEIFDDQFSVERPDGSNFTLKIRSTKLEDSAMYFCASSREGRNYEQYFGPGTRLTVT.

This clonotype was recorded many times. The J gene is TRBJ2-5, the V gene TRBV10-3; D uncertain. The CDR3 spans 16 residues. The V end lost 1 base, the J end lost 0 bases, and 12 bases lay between the germline ends. Germline CDR1 is ENHRY and CDR2 is SYGVKD. For the CDR3, the DNA is TGTGCCATCAGTGAGTTCTCGGCACCCTACCAAGAGACCCAGTACTTC. This codes for CAISEFSAPYQETQYF.

This clonotype has a count of ten or more. DNA for the CDR3: TGTGCCATCAGTGGACCGGGACAGGGTATCAATGAGCAGTTCTTC. Amino acid sequence: CAISGPGQGINEQFF. The chain joins TRBV10-3 to TRBJ2-1; TRBD1 matches at 9 bases. Germline CDR1 reads ENHRY; CDR2 reads SYGVKD. CDR3 size: 15 residues. V lost 4 bases, J lost 6 bases, and 7 bases stayed unmatched.

This chain links TRBV7-9 with TRBJ2-7; the match to TRBD1 covers 8 bases. J was trimmed by 2 bases and V by 6 bases; bases with no gene match: 9. Germline CDR1 reads SEHNR; CDR2 reads FQNEAQ (reference sequence). The CDR3 extends over 15 amino acids. CDR3 in amino acids: CASSRDRGQTYEQYF. As DNA, the CDR3 is TGTGCCAGCAGTCGAGACAGGGGTCAAACCTACGAGCAGTACTTC.

The V gene is TRBV20-1, the J gene TRBJ2-3; D possibly corresponds to TRBD1 (6 bases). The V and J ends lost 3 bases and 1 base respectively, with 11 bases between them. Germline loops: CDR1 DFQATT, CDR2 SNEGSKA (reference sequence). There are 14 residues in the CDR3. In DNA, the CDR3 is TGCAGTGCTAGTGTGGGGGCGGGCACAGATACGCAGTATTTT. It is translated as CSASVGAGTDTQYF.

The CDR3 loop is CATSGTGHHEQYF. The CDR3 nucleotides read TGTGCCACCTCCGGGACAGGGCATCACGAGCAGTACTTC. V and J are TRBV15 and TRBJ2-7, with 9 bases identical to TRBD1. This CDR3 has 13 amino acids. V dropped 8 bases and J dropped 5; count of bases not matched to a gene: 7. Per the germline V gene, CDR1 is LNHNV and CDR2 is YYDKDF (reference sequence).

This clonotype has ten or more counts. The rearrangement links TRBV12-3 or TRBV12-4 to TRBJ1-1; no firm D call. The ends were cut back, 3 bases at V and 4 bases at J, with 9 bases in the middle. The CDR3 is 13 amino acids. The CDR3: CASSFEGGTEAFF. In DNA form, the CDR3 reads TGTGCCAGCAGTTTCGAGGGCGGCACTGAAGCTTTCTTT.

This clonotype showed up just a few times. This chain uses TRBV6-4 with TRBJ2-1; TRBD1 matches at 8 bases. Germline CDR1 and CDR2: MRHNA and SNTAGT. CDR3 length: 15 residues. The J segment lost 7 bases and the V segment lost 6 bases, leaving 11 bases of the junction unmatched. The DNA for the CDR3 is TGTGCCAGCAGCCCCGTCCCGGACAGGGTGAATGAGCAGTTCTTC. Translating gives CASSPVPDRVNEQFF.

This clonotype was counted a few times. This chain links TRBV7-2 with TRBJ2-2, with TRBD2 matching 7 bases. V trimming: 2 bases; J trimming: 3 bases; junction bases outside the gene matches: 6. Germline V CDR1 and CDR2: SGHTA, FQGNSA. This CDR3 is 16 amino acids long. Written as DNA, the CDR3 is TGTGCCAGCAGCTTAACGGGAGGAGTTGACACCGGGGAGCTGTTTTTT. Translating gives CASSLTGGVDTGELFF.